This T cell receptor beta chain was identified during a study of neurological immune-mediated disorders. The study, taken as a whole, reports: Across subjects, no CDR3 amino acid sequence appeared in expanded clones of more than one subject, a finding that suggested private repertoires in all groups.

The cDNA was produced through 5'RACE with 10-nucleotide random UMIs. TCRdb passed the 5' RACE reads through MiXCR, listing each CDR3 protein once. The top ten clones hold roughly 2% of a sample with under 85,000 distinct CDR3 sequences, around a tenth of them seen once. CDR3 length: 14 amino acids. Trimming took 4 bases from V and 1 from J, leaving 9 bases between them. CDR1 is SGHDT and CDR2 is YYEEEE in the germline V gene. 2 million unsorted PBMCs were stored in RNAlater at -80 °C before RNA extraction. The table lists this clonotype with many counts. Its antigen is not known. The clonotype was recovered from a man between 40 and 49 years old in good health. The specimen sequenced was PBMCs. The gene calls are TRBV5-6 and TRBJ2-4; the D is unclear. CDR3 sequence: CASSAGWAKNIQYF. The CDR3 DNA sequence: TGTGCCAGCAGCGCCGGGTGGGCCAAAAACATTCAGTACTTC.